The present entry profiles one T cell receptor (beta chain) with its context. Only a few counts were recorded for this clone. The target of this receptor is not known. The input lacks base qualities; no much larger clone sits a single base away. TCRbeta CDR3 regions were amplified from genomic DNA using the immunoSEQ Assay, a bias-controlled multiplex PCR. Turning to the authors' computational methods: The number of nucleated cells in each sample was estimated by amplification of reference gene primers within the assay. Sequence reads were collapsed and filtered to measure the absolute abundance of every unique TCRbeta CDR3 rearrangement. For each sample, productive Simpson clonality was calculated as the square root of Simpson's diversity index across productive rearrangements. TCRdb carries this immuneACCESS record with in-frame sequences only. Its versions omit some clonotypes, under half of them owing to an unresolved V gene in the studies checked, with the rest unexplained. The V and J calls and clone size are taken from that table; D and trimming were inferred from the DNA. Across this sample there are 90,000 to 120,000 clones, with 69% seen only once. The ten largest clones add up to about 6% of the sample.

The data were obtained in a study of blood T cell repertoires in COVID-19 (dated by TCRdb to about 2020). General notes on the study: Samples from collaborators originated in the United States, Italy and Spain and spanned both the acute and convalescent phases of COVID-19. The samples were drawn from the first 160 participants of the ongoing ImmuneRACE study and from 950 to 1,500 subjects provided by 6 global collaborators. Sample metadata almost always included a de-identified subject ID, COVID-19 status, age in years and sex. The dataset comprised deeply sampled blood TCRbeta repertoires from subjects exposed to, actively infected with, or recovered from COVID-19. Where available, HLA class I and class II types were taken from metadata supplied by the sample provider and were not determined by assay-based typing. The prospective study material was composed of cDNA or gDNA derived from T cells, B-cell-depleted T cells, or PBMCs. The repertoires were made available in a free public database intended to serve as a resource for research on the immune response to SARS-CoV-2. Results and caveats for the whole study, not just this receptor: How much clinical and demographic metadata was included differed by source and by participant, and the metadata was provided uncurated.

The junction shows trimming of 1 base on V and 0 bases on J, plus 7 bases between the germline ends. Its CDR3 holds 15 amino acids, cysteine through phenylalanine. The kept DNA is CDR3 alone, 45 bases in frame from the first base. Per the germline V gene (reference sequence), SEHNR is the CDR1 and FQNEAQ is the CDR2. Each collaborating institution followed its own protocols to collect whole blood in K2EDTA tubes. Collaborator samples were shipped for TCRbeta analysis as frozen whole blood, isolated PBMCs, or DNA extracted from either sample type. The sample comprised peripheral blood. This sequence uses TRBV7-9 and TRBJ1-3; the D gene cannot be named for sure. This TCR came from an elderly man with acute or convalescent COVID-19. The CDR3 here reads CASSLVVSSGNTIYF. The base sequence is TGTGCCAGCAGCTTAGTGGTCAGCTCTGGAAACACCATATATTTT.